Listed below are T cell receptor beta chains from one sample, sequenced in a study of T-cell reconstitution after alpha-beta-depleted transplantation in children. TCRdb itself ran the PCR reads through MiXCR, one entry per CDR3 protein. This sample has around 250,000 distinct CDR3 sequences, with roughly 26% found just once. The material was PBMCs, obtained before TCRalphabeta/CD19-depleted stem cell transplant. Every receptor here comes from a girl aged 2 to 9 with Fanconi anemia, due to receive a stem cell transplant. The CDR3 runs from the conserved cysteine through the conserved F or W. D genes are given only for firm matches. The listing skips clone size in some rows; elsewhere it reads once, few, many or a size class.

d_call j_call v_call clone_size cdr3_aa cdr3_nt
TRBD1 TRBJ2-3 TRBV20-1 many CSAIYLTGAQDTQYF TGCAGTGCTATCTACCTCACAGGGGCGCAAGATACGCAGTATTTT
TRBD1 TRBJ2-3 TRBV7-2 NA CASRYRGLVMDTQYF TGTGCCAGCAGGTACAGGGGGCTCGTTATGGATACGCAGTATTTT
NA TRBJ2-7 TRBV27 NA CASSFSQSYEQYF TGTGCCAGCAGTTTTTCGCAGTCCTACGAGCAGTACTTC
TRBD2 TRBJ2-7 TRBV20-1 few CSAPRGGTSVYEQYF TGCAGTGCTCCCAGGGGTGGGACTAGCGTTTACGAGCAGTACTTC
TRBD2 TRBJ2-7 TRBV6-1 many CASSEGLAGGSEQYF TGTGCCAGCAGTGAAGGACTAGCGGGAGGCAGCGAGCAGTACTTC
NA TRBJ2-1 TRBV6-1 many CARNLPLFPTRTQFF TGTGCCAGGAACCTCCCCTTATTTCCGACCCGCACACAGTTCTTC
NA TRBJ2-7 TRBV6-2/TRBV6-3 many CASSWPSRNYEQYF TGTGCCAGCAGTTGGCCTAGCCGAAACTACGAGCAGTACTTC
NA TRBJ1-5 TRBV20-1 few CSASTIGQPQHF TGCAGTGCTTCTACGATAGGGCAGCCCCAGCATTTT
NA TRBJ2-2 TRBV20-1 many CSAIRGGGELFF TGCAGTGCTATTCGTGGGGGCGGGGAGCTGTTTTTT
NA TRBJ1-2 TRBV2 few CASSEARAGYTF TGTGCCAGCAGTGAGGCCAGGGCTGGCTACACCTTC
TRBD1 TRBJ2-3 TRBV12-3/TRBV12-4 NA CASSPYRDREEDTQYF TGTGCCAGCAGTCCCTACCGGGACAGGGAAGAAGATACGCAGTATTTT
NA TRBJ2-5 TRBV28 many CASSLTGIAIGGTQYF TGTGCCAGCAGTTTAACAGGGATCGCGATTGGAGGGACCCAGTACTTC
TRBD2 TRBJ2-5 TRBV12-3/TRBV12-4 few CASSLATGGYRMEETQYF TGTGCCAGCAGTTTAGCGACGGGAGGTTACCGGATGGAGGAGACCCAGTACTTC
NA TRBJ1-1 TRBV6-5 many CASSYPSGNTEAFF TGTGCCAGCAGTTACCCCTCGGGGAACACTGAAGCTTTCTTT
TRBD1 TRBJ1-2 TRBV29-1 many CSVADRGNTLYGYTF TGCAGCGTTGCGGACAGGGGGAATACTCTCTATGGCTACACCTTC
NA TRBJ2-5 TRBV20-1 many CSARQETQYF TGCAGTGCTAGACAGGAGACCCAGTACTTC
NA TRBJ2-7 TRBV27 many CASSLSQLYEQYF TGTGCCAGCAGTTTATCCCAGTTATACGAGCAGTACTTC
NA TRBJ2-1 TRBV5-1 NA CASTLIRNPYNEQFF TGCGCCAGCACCCTGATACGAAACCCATACAATGAGCAGTTCTTC
TRBD1 TRBJ1-1 TRBV20-1 few CSASRDRAYTEAFF TGCAGTGCTAGCCGGGACAGGGCTTACACTGAAGCTTTCTTT
NA TRBJ1-1 TRBV12-3/TRBV12-4 few CAGLVGGLEAFF TGTGCCGGCCTCGTTGGGGGGCTCGAAGCTTTCTTT
NA TRBJ2-7 TRBV21-1 many CASYRANYEQYF TGTGCCAGTTACAGGGCCAACTACGAGCAGTACTTC
NA TRBJ1-1 TRBV12-3/TRBV12-4 many CASSSSWGGTEAFF TGTGCCAGCAGTTCCTCTTGGGGTGGCACTGAAGCTTTCTTT
NA TRBJ2-1 TRBV13 many CASSVRGLSSDEQFF TGTGCCAGCAGCGTCAGGGGCCTCTCCTCCGATGAGCAGTTCTTC
NA TRBJ2-7 TRBV24-1 many CATSDLDYEQYF TGTGCCACCAGTGATTTGGACTACGAGCAGTACTTC
NA TRBJ1-1 TRBV7-3 NA CASRRTAMNTEAFF TGTGCCAGCAGGCGGACAGCCATGAACACTGAAGCTTTCTTT
NA TRBJ2-5 TRBV29-1 many CSVDREATQYF TGCAGCGTTGATAGGGAGGCGACCCAGTACTTC
TRBD2 TRBJ2-3 TRBV20-1 many CSAPADRGGTDTQYF TGCAGTGCTCCAGCGGACCGGGGGGGCACAGATACGCAGTATTTT
NA TRBJ2-3 TRBV29-1 many CSWGRESTDTQYF TGCAGCTGGGGGCGGGAAAGCACAGATACGCAGTATTTT
TRBD2 TRBJ2-3 TRBV15 many CATSGTSGRGADTQYF TGTGCCACCAGCGGGACTAGCGGGAGGGGGGCAGATACGCAGTATTTT
TRBD2 TRBJ2-1 TRBV6-1 many CASSERTSGLYNEQFF TGTGCCAGCAGTGAGAGGACTAGCGGGCTCTACAATGAGCAGTTCTTC
TRBD2 TRBJ2-7 TRBV29-1 NA CSVEVIAGERYEQYF TGCAGCGTTGAAGTCATAGCGGGAGAGCGGTACGAGCAGTACTTC
TRBD2 TRBJ2-3 TRBV6-5 many CASSYTRLAGSDTQYF TGTGCCAGCAGTTACACGCGACTAGCGGGCTCAGATACGCAGTATTTT
TRBD2 TRBJ2-5 TRBV4-1 NA CASSRRTSGGPETQYF TGCGCCAGCAGCCGGCGGACTAGCGGGGGTCCAGAGACCCAGTACTTC
NA TRBJ2-7 TRBV21-1 few CASSKDSQDCDYEQYF TGTGCCAGCAGCAAAGACAGCCAGGACTGTGACTACGAGCAGTACTTC
TRBD1 TRBJ2-1 TRBV28 many CASTPPGTAYNEQFF TGTGCCAGCACCCCTCCCGGGACAGCCTACAATGAGCAGTTCTTC
NA TRBJ2-4 TRBV6-1 once CASSEGTAKNIQYF TGTGCCAGCAGTGAAGGGACTGCCAAAAACATTCAGTACTTC
TRBD2 TRBJ2-1 TRBV12-3/TRBV12-4 many CASSLAVRNEQFF TGTGCCAGCTCCCTAGCGGTGCGCAATGAGCAGTTCTTC
NA TRBJ2-7 TRBV7-8 NA CASSNPQGSDYEQYF TGTGCCAGCAGCAACCCTCAGGGATCAGACTACGAGCAGTACTTC
NA TRBJ1-2 TRBV5-5 many CASSLTGGIYGYTF TGTGCCAGCAGCTTGACAGGCGGTATCTATGGCTACACCTTC
NA TRBJ2-3 TRBV20-1 NA CIWGHAPPFTDTQYF TGCATCTGGGGCCACGCTCCGCCTTTCACAGATACGCAGTATTTT
NA TRBJ2-7 TRBV5-1 many CASRSGTRIDEQYF TGCGCCAGCCGTAGTGGGACAAGAATCGACGAGCAGTACTTC
NA TRBJ2-7 TRBV5-1 NA CASSLAAPAGTYEQYF TGCGCCAGCAGCTTGGCCGCGCCGGCGGGTACCTACGAGCAGTACTTC